Listed below are T cell receptor beta chains from one sample, sequenced in a study of T cells in Graves' hyperthyroidism and ophthalmopathy. One entry per CDR3 protein, called by TCRdb with MiXCR from the multiplex PCR reads. The sample consists of about 400,000 distinct CDR3 sequences, just under 25% of them appearing once. The sample consisted of blood. The origin of the receptors is a man between 45 and 60 years old with Graves' hyperthyroidism. CDR3s include the opening cysteine and the closing phenylalanine or tryptophan. D genes are given only for firm matches. Clone size is given for some rows only: seen once, a few or many times, or a class if the clone is expanded.

V gene	D gene	J gene	clone size	CDR3 protein	CDR3 DNA
TRBV12-3/TRBV12-4	.	TRBJ2-5	.	CASSDGYGTQYF	TGTGCCAGCTCAGACGGCTACGGGACCCAGTACTTC
TRBV19	TRBD2	TRBJ2-1	.	CASSTSAGVGNEQFF	TGTGCCAGTAGTACTTCAGCGGGAGTTGGGAATGAGCAGTTCTTC
TRBV30	.	TRBJ2-5	few	CAWSANARIRYF	TGTGCCTGGAGTGCAAATGCTAGGATCCGGTACTTC
TRBV7-9	.	TRBJ2-1	many	CASSLSVLAEQFF	TGTGCCAGCAGCTTATCCGTACTGGCTGAGCAGTTCTTC
TRBV5-1	TRBD2	TRBJ2-5	few	CASSIGLAGGPETQYF	TGCGCCAGCAGCATCGGACTAGCGGGAGGGCCGGAGACCCAGTACTTC
TRBV3-1	.	TRBJ1-2	.	CASSQGGLDGYTF	TGTGCCAGCAGCCAGGGGGGTCTAGATGGCTACACCTTC
TRBV5-1	TRBD2	TRBJ2-1	many	CASSSSGNVQFNEQFF	TGCGCCAGCAGCAGTAGCGGGAACGTTCAATTCAATGAGCAGTTCTTC
TRBV10-2	.	TRBJ2-7	.	CAIRGARAYEQYF	TGCGCCATCCGGGGCGCCAGGGCCTACGAGCAGTACTTC
TRBV10-3	.	TRBJ2-7	few	CAIRAGHSDEQYF	TGTGCCATCAGGGCAGGGCATTCCGACGAGCAGTACTTC
TRBV13	TRBD2	TRBJ2-1	few	CASSPSGRAGEQFF	TGTGCCAGCAGCCCTAGCGGGAGAGCAGGTGAGCAGTTCTTC
TRBV5-6	.	TRBJ1-4	few	CASSADREKLFF	TGTGCCAGCAGCGCCGACAGGGAAAAACTGTTTTTT
TRBV5-1	.	TRBJ1-2	.	CASSPWLEANYGYTF	TGCGCCAGCAGCCCCTGGCTGGAAGCTAACTATGGCTACACCTTC
TRBV5-5	TRBD1	TRBJ2-2	.	CASSSTGGAVTGELFF	TGTGCCAGCAGCTCCACAGGGGGCGCCGTCACCGGGGAGCTGTTTTTT
TRBV19	TRBD2	TRBJ2-5	once	CASSPGRGAGQETQYF	TGTGCCAGTAGTCCCGGGAGGGGCGCCGGCCAAGAGACCCAGTACTTC
TRBV20-1	.	TRBJ1-1	.	CSATTGGGATEAFF	TGCAGTGCTACAACCGGGGGAGGGGCCACTGAAGCTTTCTTT
TRBV3-1	TRBD1	TRBJ1-6	.	CASSQGLVGQGARSPLHF	TGTGCCAGCAGCCAAGGCCTCGTTGGACAGGGGGCTCGTTCACCCCTCCACTTT
TRBV30	.	TRBJ1-1	.	CAWSVYRTNTEAFF	TGTGCCTGGAGTGTTTATAGAACAAACACTGAAGCTTTCTTT
TRBV18	TRBD1	TRBJ2-5	.	CASTGTAQETQYF	TGTGCCAGCACTGGGACAGCACAAGAGACCCAGTACTTC
TRBV9	TRBD1	TRBJ1-5	.	CASSATGENQPQHF	TGTGCCAGCAGCGCTACAGGGGAGAATCAGCCCCAGCATTTT
TRBV2	.	TRBJ1-2	few	CASSEPLNYGYTF	TGTGCCAGCAGTGAACCGCTAAACTATGGCTACACCTTC
TRBV20-1	TRBD2	TRBJ2-3	few	CGATGGTRREGTTDTQYF	TGCGGTGCTACCGGCGGGACTAGAAGGGAGGGGACCACAGATACGCAGTATTTT
TRBV6-1	.	TRBJ2-3	.	CASSGVASAADTQYF	TGTGCCAGCAGTGGGGTCGCTAGCGCCGCAGATACGCAGTATTTT
TRBV12-3/TRBV12-4	TRBD1	TRBJ1-2	.	CASTGQGAGRNYGYTF	TGTGCCAGCACCGGACAGGGGGCAGGGAGGAACTATGGCTACACCTTC
TRBV11-2	TRBD2	TRBJ2-5	.	CASSSWTSGRATGRETQYF	TGTGCCAGCAGCTCCTGGACTAGCGGGAGGGCCACAGGGAGAGAGACCCAGTACTTC
TRBV24-1	.	TRBJ2-2	few	CATSDSYVGRNTGELFF	TGTGCCACCAGTGATTCGTATGTAGGGCGGAACACCGGGGAGCTGTTTTTT
TRBV29-1	.	TRBJ2-1	few	CSVGNPRAHNEQFF	TGCAGCGTTGGTAACCCCCGGGCCCACAATGAGCAGTTCTTC
TRBV11-2	.	TRBJ2-7	many	CASSPDYSEQYF	TGTGCCAGCAGCCCGGACTACAGTGAGCAGTACTTC
TRBV19	.	TRBJ1-2	.	CASTPTTGGGYTF	TGTGCCAGCACACCGACGACAGGTGGCGGCTACACCTTC
TRBV28	.	TRBJ1-5	many	CASSLWWGQPQHF	TGTGCCAGCAGTTTATGGTGGGGTCAGCCCCAGCATTTT
TRBV2	.	TRBJ1-1	.	CASNRGAMNTEAFF	TGTGCCAGCAATCGCGGAGCCATGAACACTGAAGCTTTCTTT
TRBV5-1	TRBD2	TRBJ2-2	few	CASSPSGTYTGELFF	TGCGCCAGCAGCCCCAGCGGGACCTACACCGGGGAGCTGTTTTTT
TRBV24-1	TRBD1	TRBJ1-2	.	CATSGSAGQGAHIGYTF	TGTGCCACCAGTGGCTCAGCCGGACAGGGGGCTCATATTGGCTACACCTTC
TRBV3-1	.	TRBJ2-2	.	CASRYRDGTGELFF	TGTGCCAGCAGGTACAGGGACGGCACCGGGGAGCTGTTTTTT
TRBV2	TRBD1	TRBJ1-5	.	CASSEQGGGNQPQHF	TGTGCCAGCAGTGAACAGGGGGGAGGCAATCAGCCCCAGCATTTT
TRBV7-2	TRBD1	TRBJ2-1	.	CASSLARGLYNEQFF	TGTGCCAGCAGCTTAGCCAGGGGGCTCTACAATGAGCAGTTCTTC
TRBV12-5	.	TRBJ2-7	.	CASASYEQYF	TGTGCTAGTGCTTCGTACGAGCAGTACTTC
TRBV20-1	TRBD1	TRBJ2-5	many	CSARDGDRARVQETQYF	TGCAGTGCTAGAGATGGTGACAGGGCTAGGGTCCAAGAGACCCAGTACTTC
TRBV28	TRBD1	TRBJ2-7	many	CASSPRGFDYEQYF	TGTGCCAGCAGTCCCAGGGGGTTCGACTACGAGCAGTACTTC
TRBV11-3	.	TRBJ1-1	.	CASTSQGGSEAFF	TGTGCCAGCACCTCGCAGGGTGGCTCAGAAGCTTTCTTT
TRBV18	.	TRBJ1-1	.	CASSLNRDGEQAFF	TGTGCCAGCTCACTTAACAGGGATGGTGAGCAAGCTTTCTTT
TRBV5-6	TRBD1	TRBJ1-5	.	CASSSNRGQPQHF	TGTGCCAGCAGCTCGAACAGGGGCCAGCCCCAGCATTTT
TRBV6-2/TRBV6-3	TRBD1	TRBJ1-1	few	CASSESTGAFF	TGTGCCAGCAGTGAATCGACAGGGGCTTTCTTT
TRBV5-1	TRBD1	TRBJ2-3	.	CASSFFGTGSTDTQYF	TGCGCCAGCAGCTTTTTCGGGACAGGGTCAACAGATACGCAGTATTTT
TRBV24-1	.	TRBJ2-5	.	CATSPHSQETQYF	TGTGCCACCAGTCCCCACAGTCAAGAGACCCAGTACTTC
TRBV19	.	TRBJ2-6	few	CASSAGTGSGANVLTF	TGTGCCAGTAGTGCAGGGACGGGTTCTGGGGCCAACGTCCTGACTTTC
TRBV20-1	.	TRBJ2-1	.	CSARSGDPHNEQFF	TGCAGTGCCCGGTCAGGGGACCCCCACAATGAGCAGTTCTTC
TRBV7-3	TRBD2	TRBJ2-3	.	CASSPGVGLTTDTQYF	TGTGCCAGCAGCCCTGGGGTGGGACTAACCACAGATACGCAGTATTTT
TRBV5-6	TRBD1	TRBJ2-5	few	CASSLTGWGLETQYF	TGTGCCAGCAGCCTGACAGGGTGGGGTTTAGAGACCCAGTACTTC
TRBV6-9	.	TRBJ1-2	.	CASSYYPVYGYTF	TGTGCCAGCAGTTACTATCCAGTCTATGGCTACACCTTC
TRBV6-1	TRBD2	TRBJ2-1	.	CASNSLAGELNEQFF	TGTGCCAGCAACTCCCTAGCGGGAGAACTCAATGAGCAGTTCTTC
TRBV19	.	TRBJ1-2	.	CASTPRPQANYGYTF	TGTGCCAGTACCCCCCGCCCACAAGCCAACTATGGCTACACCTTC
TRBV6-2/TRBV6-3	TRBD2	TRBJ2-1	few	CASSYSVGLAGEHEQFF	TGTGCCAGCAGTTACTCCGTCGGACTAGCGGGAGAACATGAGCAGTTCTTC
TRBV6-5	.	TRBJ2-1	.	CASSYQGPRDPRNEQFF	TGTGCCAGCAGTTACCAGGGCCCACGGGACCCAAGGAATGAGCAGTTCTTC
TRBV28	.	TRBJ2-7	many	CASSSFGGGQTLREQYF	TGTGCCAGCAGTTCGTTCGGGGGAGGACAAACCCTACGTGAGCAGTACTTC
TRBV2	.	TRBJ1-1	many	CASRSTAGPEAFF	TGTGCCAGCAGGTCAACGGCAGGGCCTGAAGCTTTCTTT
TRBV11-2	.	TRBJ2-3	.	CASSLGGPKGDTQYF	TGTGCCAGCAGCTTAGGGGGACCCAAGGGGGATACGCAGTATTTT
TRBV29-1	.	TRBJ1-1	.	CSARGGGGKGEAFF	TGCAGCGCTCGTGGAGGGGGGGGTAAAGGCGAAGCTTTCTTT
TRBV5-1	TRBD2	TRBJ2-1	many	CASSLVGTSGDKQFF	TGCGCCAGCAGCTTGGTGGGGACTAGCGGGGACAAGCAGTTCTTC